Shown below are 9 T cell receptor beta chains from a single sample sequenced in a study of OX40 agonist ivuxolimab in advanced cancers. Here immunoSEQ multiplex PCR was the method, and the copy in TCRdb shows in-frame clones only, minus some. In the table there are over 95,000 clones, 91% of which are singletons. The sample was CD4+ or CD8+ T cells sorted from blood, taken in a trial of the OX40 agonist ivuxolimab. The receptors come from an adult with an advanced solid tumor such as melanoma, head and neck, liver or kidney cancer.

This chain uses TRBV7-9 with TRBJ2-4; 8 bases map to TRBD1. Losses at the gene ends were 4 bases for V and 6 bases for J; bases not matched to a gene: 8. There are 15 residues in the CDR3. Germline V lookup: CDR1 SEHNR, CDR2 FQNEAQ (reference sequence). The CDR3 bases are TGTGCCAGCAGCTCCGGACAGGGTGACGGAAACATTCAGTACTTC. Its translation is CASSSGQGDGNIQYF.

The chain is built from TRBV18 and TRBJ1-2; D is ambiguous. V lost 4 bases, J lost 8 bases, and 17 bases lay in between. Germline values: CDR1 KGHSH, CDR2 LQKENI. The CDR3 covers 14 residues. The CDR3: CASSRNHDTPGYTF. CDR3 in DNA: TGTGCCAGCTCACGTAATCACGACACCCCCGGCTACACCTTC.

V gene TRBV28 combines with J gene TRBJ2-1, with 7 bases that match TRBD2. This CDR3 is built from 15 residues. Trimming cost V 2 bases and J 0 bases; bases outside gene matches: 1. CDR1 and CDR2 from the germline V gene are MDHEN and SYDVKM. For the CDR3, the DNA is TGTGCCAGCAGTTTACGCGGGAGCTCCTACAATGAGCAGTTCTTC. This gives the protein CASSLRGSSYNEQFF.

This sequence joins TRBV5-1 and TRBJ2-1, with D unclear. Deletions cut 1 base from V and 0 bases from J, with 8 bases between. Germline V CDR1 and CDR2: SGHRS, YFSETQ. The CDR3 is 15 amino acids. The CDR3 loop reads CASSLSLSSYNEQFF. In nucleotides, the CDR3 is TGCGCCAGCAGCTTGAGTTTGAGCTCCTACAATGAGCAGTTCTTC.

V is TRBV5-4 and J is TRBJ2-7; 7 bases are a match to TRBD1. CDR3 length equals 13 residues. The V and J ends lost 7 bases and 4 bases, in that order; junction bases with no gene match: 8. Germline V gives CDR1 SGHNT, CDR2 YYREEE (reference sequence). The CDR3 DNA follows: TGTGCCAGCTCTAGGGACAGTAATTACGAGCAGTACTTC. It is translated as CASSRDSNYEQYF.

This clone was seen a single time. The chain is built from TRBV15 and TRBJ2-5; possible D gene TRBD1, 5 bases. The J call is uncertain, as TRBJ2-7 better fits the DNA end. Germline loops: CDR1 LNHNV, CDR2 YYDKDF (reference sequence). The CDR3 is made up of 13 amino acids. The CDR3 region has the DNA TGTGCCACCAGCAGAGCCAGGGATGACGAGCAGTACTTC. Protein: CATSRARDDEQYF.

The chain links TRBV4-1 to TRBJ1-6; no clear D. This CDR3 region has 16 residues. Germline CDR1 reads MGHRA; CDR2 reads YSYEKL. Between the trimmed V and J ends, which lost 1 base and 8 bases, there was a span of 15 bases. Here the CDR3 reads CASSQGTSPMDSPLHF. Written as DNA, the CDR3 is TGCGCCAGCAGCCAAGGGACCTCACCGATGGATTCACCCCTCCACTTT.

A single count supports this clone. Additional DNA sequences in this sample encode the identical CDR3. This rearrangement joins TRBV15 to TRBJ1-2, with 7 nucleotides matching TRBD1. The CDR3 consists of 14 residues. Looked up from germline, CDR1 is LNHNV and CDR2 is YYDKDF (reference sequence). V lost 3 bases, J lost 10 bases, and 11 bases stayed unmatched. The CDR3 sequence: CATSRFSRTGAYTF. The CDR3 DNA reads TGTGCCACCAGCAGGTTTTCTCGGACAGGTGCCTACACCTTC.

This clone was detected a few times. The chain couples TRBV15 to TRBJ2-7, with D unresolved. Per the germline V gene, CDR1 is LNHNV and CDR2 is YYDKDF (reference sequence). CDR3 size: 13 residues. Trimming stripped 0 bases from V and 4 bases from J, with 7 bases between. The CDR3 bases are TGTGCCACCAGCAGAGATTTGGTTTACGAGCAGTACTTC. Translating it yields CATSRDLVYEQYF.